A single sample is the source of the 29 T cell receptor beta chains below, sequenced in a study of T cells in Graves' hyperthyroidism and ophthalmopathy. Using RNA transcripts as the source, TCR beta CDR3 regions were amplified. With the HTBI primer set, the TCR CDR3 went through a first round of RT-PCR. TCRdb reanalysed the multiplex PCR reads using MiXCR and keeps one entry per CDR3 protein. The table records around 620,000 distinct CDR3 sequences, under 20% of them present only once. Specimen: blood. The receptors derive from a woman aged 25 to 39 with Graves' hyperthyroidism.

This clonotype was seen more than once but under ten times. The chain's CDR3 is CASSFASGTLSYEQYF. CDR3 sequence (DNA): TGTGCCAGCAGCTTCGCTAGCGGGACCCTTTCCTACGAGCAGTACTTC. V gene TRBV7-9 combines with J gene TRBJ2-7; TRBD2 agrees at 9 bases. Germline assignment: CDR1 SEHNR and CDR2 FQNEAQ (reference sequence). This CDR3 has 16 residues. After removal of 3 bases from V and 1 base from J, the junction contained 7 bases not matched to a gene.

The genes are TRBV2 and TRBJ1-4, with 9 bases fitting TRBD1. The J segment lost 13 bases and the V segment lost 8 bases, leaving 2 bases of the junction unmatched. The CDR3 length is 10 residues. Germline lookup yields CDR1 SNHLY and CDR2 FYNNEI. CDR3 coding DNA: TGTGCCAGCGGGACAGGGCCACTGTTTTTT. It yields the protein CASGTGPLFF.

A word on this clonotype: The junction does not match germline at one end; this may be a read error. V and J are TRBV28 and TRBJ2-7, with a tentative D call TRBD1 (5 bases). The J call is in doubt because the DNA end fits TRBJ2-1 better. The germline CDR1 and CDR2 sequences are MDHEN and SYDVKM. The CDR3 length is 14 residues. CDR3 sequence reads: CANSWGQGYYEQFF. As DNA, the CDR3 is TGTGCCAACAGTTGGGGCCAGGGTTACTACGAGCAGTTCTTC.

The chain joins TRBV7-8 to TRBJ2-5; 9 bases align to TRBD2. There are 14 residues in the CDR3. J lost 5 bases, V lost 5 bases, and 6 bases had no gene match. Germline CDR1 SGHVS, CDR2 FQNEAQ. CDR3 loop: CASSSLAGAETQYF. In DNA form, the CDR3 reads TGTGCCAGCAGCAGTTTAGCGGGAGCTGAGACCCAGTACTTC.

This clonotype was seen many times. V gene TRBV2 combines with J gene TRBJ2-3; D is undetermined. V shed 4 bases and J shed 12 bases, with 5 bases lying between them. This CDR3 has 9 residues. CDR1 and CDR2 (germline): SNHLY, FYNNEI. CDR3 nucleotides: TGTGCCAGCAGTGCGAACCAGTATTTT. It specifies CASSANQYF.

This clonotype has ten or more counts. The chain carries TRBV2 and TRBJ2-1; 9 bases match TRBD2. The V and J ends lost 8 bases and 5 bases, in that order; junction bases with no gene match: 4. Germline-derived CDR1 and CDR2 are SNHLY and FYNNEI. The CDR3 has 13 residues. The CDR3 loop is CASGTSRDNEQFF. The DNA of the CDR3 is TGTGCCAGCGGGACTAGCAGGGACAATGAGCAGTTCTTC.

This clonotype appeared a few times. This chain's CDR3 is CASSLTDRRNEQFF. CDR3 coding DNA: TGTGCCAGCAGCTTAACCGACCGTAGAAATGAGCAGTTCTTC. The J gene is TRBJ2-1, the V gene TRBV7-3; no firm D call. The V end was cut by 0 bases, the J end by 7 bases, with 10 bases between. The germline CDR1 and CDR2 sequences are SGHTA and FQGTGA. This CDR3 comprises 14 residues.

This clonotype has a count of ten or more. CDR3 residues: CSARPVEPYEQYF. In DNA, the CDR3 is TGCAGTGCTAGGCCCGTCGAACCCTACGAGCAGTACTTC. The V gene is TRBV20-1, the J gene TRBJ2-7, with D hard to call. V was cut by 3 bases and J by 2 bases, with 11 bases left in between. The CDR3 totals 13 residues. Germline V CDR1 and CDR2: DFQATT, SNEGSKA (reference sequence).

This clonotype has at least ten counts. The chain links TRBV7-8 to TRBJ2-7; weak D call: TRBD2 (5 bases). Trimming took 1 base from V and 9 from J, leaving 34 bases between them. The CDR3 has 20 residues. The germline V gene has CDR1 SGHVS and CDR2 FQNEAQ. CDR3 loop: CASSLENPQYVVVGLLGQYF. In DNA, the CDR3 is TGTGCCAGCAGCTTAGAGAACCCTCAATATGTCGTAGTCGGACTCTTGGGGCAGTACTTC.

This clonotype was observed a few times. This chain joins TRBV29-1 and TRBJ2-2; D remains ambiguous. Germline V lookup: CDR1 SQVTM, CDR2 ANQGSEA. The CDR3 has 12 residues. V was clipped by 1 base and J by 4 bases, with 4 bases between them. The CDR3 DNA follows: TGCAGCGTTGAAGGAACCACCGGGGAGCTGTTTTTT. It yields the protein CSVEGTTGELFF.

V and J are TRBV18 and TRBJ2-7; possibly TRBD1 for D (5 bases). CDR1 and CDR2 from the germline V gene are KGHSH and LQKENI. V lost 6 bases, J lost 2 bases, and 20 bases lay in between. This CDR3 contains 16 residues. The CDR3 loop reads CASSRTPNTGAYEQYF. As DNA, the CDR3 is TGTGCCAGCTCTCGCACCCCAAATACAGGAGCCTACGAGCAGTACTTC. The variable domain in full, with the rest retrieved from reference TRBV18 and TRBJ2-7, is NAGVMQNPRHLVRRRGQEARLRCSPMKGHSHVYWYRQLPEEGLKFMVYLQKENIIDESGMPKERFSAEFPKEGPSILRIQQVVRGDSAAYFCASSRTPNTGAYEQYFGPGTRLTVT.

This clonotype appeared a few times. V is TRBV27 and J is TRBJ1-3, with TRBD1 identical over 7 bases. This CDR3 has 15 amino acids. Germline values: CDR1 MNHEY, CDR2 SMNVEV (reference sequence). The J segment lost 4 bases and the V segment lost 3 bases, leaving 6 bases of the junction unmatched. The CDR3 here is CASSFRQGAGNTIYF. CDR3 in DNA: TGTGCCAGCAGTTTTAGACAGGGAGCCGGAAACACCATATATTTT.

The chain recombines TRBV9 with TRBJ2-1, with D perhaps being TRBD1 or TRBD2 (8 bases each). The ends were cut back, 0 bases at V and 9 bases at J, with 28 bases in the middle. Germline values: CDR1 SGDLS, CDR2 YYNGEE. There are 19 residues in the CDR3. The CDR3 here is CASSVDTGGLSGSQSEQFF. The CDR3 DNA is TGTGCCAGCAGCGTAGACACAGGGGGTTTGAGCGGGAGTCAGTCTGAGCAGTTCTTC.

This clonotype came up a few times. The chain recombines TRBV5-7 with TRBJ1-1, with D possibly TRBD1 on 6 matching bases. TRBV5-7 is an open reading frame whose function is uncertain. Trimming took 3 bases from V and 0 from J, leaving 15 bases between them. This CDR3 spans 16 amino acids. This CDR3 reads CASSYRDKKMNTEAFF. CDR3 coding DNA: TGTGCCAGCAGCTACAGGGACAAGAAGATGAACACTGAAGCTTTCTTT.

Written as DNA, the CDR3 is TGCGCCAGCAGCCGGACGGTGAGACCTGAAGCTTTCTTT. Protein product: CASSRTVRPEAFF. The chain combines TRBV4-1 with TRBJ1-1, with D uncertain. V lost 4 bases and J lost 6, with 12 bases in between. CDR3 length equals 13 residues. Per the germline V gene, CDR1 is MGHRA and CDR2 is YSYEKL.

This clonotype showed up many times. The CDR3, as DNA: TGTGCCGGAAGCAGTTCCCGTCCACGCGGGGTCTACGAGCAGTACTTC. This encodes CAGSSSRPRGVYEQYF. The chain couples TRBV28 to TRBJ2-7; D is possibly TRBD2 (6 bases). The germline V and J ends were trimmed by 11 bases and 3 bases, with 26 bases remaining between them. The CDR3 is 16 amino acids. Germline values: CDR1 MDHEN, CDR2 SYDVKM.

This chain links TRBV28 with TRBJ1-5; 10 bases agree with TRBD1. From germline, CDR1 is MDHEN and CDR2 SYDVKM. The CDR3 runs to 18 residues. V shed 6 bases, J shed 6 bases, and the junction held 17 bases outside the gene matches. The DNA for the CDR3 is TGTGCCAGCAGGCTAGGGGGCTGGAGGGACAGGGGACGTCAGCCCCAGCATTTT. Protein: CASRLGGWRDRGRQPQHF.

The chain recombines TRBV27 with TRBJ1-1; D is undetermined. Trimming took 4 bases from V and 3 from J, leaving 15 bases between them. The CDR3 loop spans 15 amino acids. Germline CDR1 is MNHEY and CDR2 is SMNVEV (reference sequence). CDR3 loop: CASSSLLGLHTEAFF. The CDR3 DNA reads TGTGCCAGCAGTTCCCTCCTGGGATTGCACACTGAAGCTTTCTTT.

J is TRBJ2-1 and V is TRBV9, with 9 bases lining up with TRBD2. V shed 0 bases and J 5 bases; nucleotides not matched to a gene: 3. The CDR3 has 15 residues. Germline assignment: CDR1 SGDLS and CDR2 YYNGEE. The CDR3 DNA sequence: TGTGCCAGCAGCGTAGTTAGCGGGAGCCACAATGAGCAGTTCTTC. Translation gives CASSVVSGSHNEQFF.

Many counts were recorded for this clonotype. The V and J genes are TRBV2 and TRBJ1-2, with D uncertain. V was trimmed by 7 bases and J by 2 bases, leaving 11 bases between them. The CDR3 loop spans 13 amino acids. Per the germline V gene, CDR1 is SNHLY and CDR2 is FYNNEI. The CDR3 loop is CASIGFSNYGYTF. The CDR3 DNA reads TGTGCCAGCATCGGTTTTTCAAACTATGGCTACACCTTC.

J is TRBJ2-1 and V is TRBV10-3; TRBD2 agrees at 9 bases. The CDR3 contains 16 residues. Germline CDR1 is ENHRY and CDR2 is SYGVKD. Trimming at V came to 0 bases and at J to 6 bases, leaving 6 bases not matched to a gene. CDR3 region: CAISESSLAGRNEQFF. CDR3 in DNA: TGTGCCATCAGTGAGTCTAGCCTAGCGGGACGCAATGAGCAGTTCTTC.

This clonotype was counted at least ten times. The gene calls are TRBV6-5 and TRBJ1-1; no clear D. Per germline, CDR1 MNHEY and CDR2 SVGAGI. The CDR3 consists of 12 residues. Trimming stripped 3 bases from V and 3 bases from J, with 5 bases between. In DNA form, the CDR3 reads TGTGCCAGCAGTTATACGGACACTGAAGCTTTCTTT. Translated, it gives CASSYTDTEAFF.

This clonotype was seen more than once but under ten times. The rearrangement joins TRBV14 to TRBJ1-2; D is ambiguous. CDR1 and CDR2 from the germline V gene are SGHDN and FVKESK. With 3 bases removed from V and 0 bases from J, the gap between germline ends came to 5 bases. The CDR3 consists of 13 residues. CDR3 protein: CASSHGTNYGYTF. The DNA of the CDR3 is TGTGCCAGCAGCCACGGTACTAACTATGGCTACACCTTC.

The CDR3 nucleotides are TGTGCCAGCAGCGTAGACAGGGAGGGTAGAGAAAACACCATATATTTT. This translates into CASSVDREGRENTIYF. This rearrangement joins TRBV9 to TRBJ1-3; possibly TRBD1 for D (6 bases). The CDR3 sequence is 16 residues long. From germline, CDR1 is SGDLS and CDR2 YYNGEE. Trimming removed 0 bases at V and 6 bases at J, with 16 bases between.

At least ten counts were recorded for this clonotype. The rearrangement uses TRBV28 and TRBJ2-1; the D gene is possibly TRBD1 (7 bases). The CDR3 length is 14 residues. V was cut by 6 bases and J by 9 bases, with 18 bases left in between. CDR1 is MDHEN and CDR2 is SYDVKM in the germline V gene. The CDR3 nucleotides read TGTGCCAGCAGCCAGACAGGGACTTGGGCTGAGCAGTTCTTC. Its protein is CASSQTGTWAEQFF.

This clonotype was counted a few times. The chain employs TRBV12-3 or TRBV12-4 and TRBJ1-1, with TRBD1 matching over 7 bases. There are 14 residues in the CDR3. Unmatched junction bases numbered 9, after V lost 6 bases and J lost 5 bases. The CDR3 protein is CASRTRGGRTEAFF. CDR3 sequence (DNA): TGTGCCAGCAGAACCAGGGGGGGGCGAACTGAAGCTTTCTTT.

This clonotype showed up many times. The chain is built from TRBV6-1 and TRBJ2-7, with TRBD1 identical over 8 bases. Trimming at V came to 6 bases and at J to 7 bases, leaving 8 bases not matched to a gene. CDR1 is MNHNS and CDR2 is SASEGT in the germline V gene. The CDR3 is 13 amino acids. CDR3 DNA sequence: TGTGCCAGCAGAAATACAGGGGGTCTGGAGCAGTACTTC. This gives the protein CASRNTGGLEQYF.

The sample holds a few counts of this clonotype. CDR3: CASSQGAGGREQYF. Written as DNA, the CDR3 is TGTGCCAGCAGCCAAGGGGCGGGAGGAAGGGAGCAGTACTTC. V usage is TRBV4-2 and J usage is TRBJ2-7; 8 bases line up with TRBD2. Germline-derived CDR1 and CDR2 are LGHNA and YNFKEQ. The CDR3 length is 14 residues. The J segment lost 7 bases and the V segment lost 1 base, leaving 6 bases of the junction unmatched.

Many counts were recorded for this clonotype. The chain combines TRBV5-1 with TRBJ2-1, with a weak D call TRBD2 (5 bases). The CDR3 extends over 11 amino acids. Between the trimmed V and J ends, which lost 3 bases and 12 bases, there was a span of 10 bases. The germline gives CDR1 SGHRS, CDR2 YFSETQ. The CDR3 sequence is CASSSGLGQFF. The CDR3 nucleotides are TGCGCCAGCAGCTCAGGACTGGGGCAGTTCTTC.